These 8 T cell receptor beta chains came from one sample sequenced in a study of memory CD4+ T cells and cytomegalovirus serostatus. Single viable CD3+CD4+CD8-CD45RO+ cells were sorted as the memory CD4+ T cells. The repertoire was sequenced with immunoSEQ multiplex PCR; TCRdb's copy has only in-frame clones and lacks some. The table includes about 92,000 clones, 80% detected once. Input material: memory CD4+ T cells from blood. The receptors derive from an adult in good health and CMV-seropositive.

The chain uses TRBV9 and TRBJ1-2, with D possibly TRBD1 on 6 matching bases. The CDR3 spans 15 residues. Trimming took 0 bases from V and 3 from J, leaving 12 bases between them. CDR1 and CDR2 from the germline V gene are SGDLS and YYNGEE. This CDR3 is CASSVEGDGYYGYTF. CDR3 bases: TGTGCCAGCAGCGTAGAGGGGGACGGATACTATGGCTACACCTTC.

The chain links TRBV30 to TRBJ2-7; 11 nucleotides line up with TRBD1. The CDR3 is 13 amino acids. V shed 5 bases and J 4 bases; nucleotides not matched to a gene: 4. The germline V gene encodes CDR1 GTSNPN and CDR2 SVGIG (reference sequence). The CDR3 sequence is CAWGQGARYEQYF. CDR3 nucleotides: TGTGCCTGGGGACAGGGGGCGCGGTACGAGCAGTACTTC.

V is TRBV6-4 and J is TRBJ2-1; 8 nucleotides align to TRBD2. V shed 8 bases and J 2 bases; nucleotides not matched to a gene: 8. Looked up from germline, CDR1 is MRHNA and CDR2 is SNTAGT. CDR3 length equals 15 residues. CDR3 DNA: TGTGCCAGCCGTTTCGAAGCGGGGGCCTACAATGAGCAGTTCTTC. This gives the protein CASRFEAGAYNEQFF.

The chain combines TRBV7-3 with TRBJ1-1; 8 bases are shared with TRBD1. Unmatched junction bases numbered 0, after V lost 3 bases and J lost 3 bases. The CDR3 consists of 13 residues. Germline assignment: CDR1 SGHTA and CDR2 FQGTGA. The CDR3 bases are TGTGCCAGCAGCTTGGACAGGGACACTGAAGCTTTCTTT. It codes for CASSLDRDTEAFF.

The rearrangement uses TRBV9 and TRBJ2-7; D remains ambiguous. Germline-derived CDR1 and CDR2 are SGDLS and YYNGEE. Trimming took 4 bases from V and 0 from J, leaving 11 bases between them. This CDR3 has 14 amino acids. CDR3 bases: TGTGCCAGCAGCAGGCAGGTTACCTCCTACGAGCAGTACTTC. This encodes CASSRQVTSYEQYF.

The chain employs TRBV6-1 and TRBJ1-1, with 7 bases fitting TRBD1. Germline V lookup: CDR1 MNHNS, CDR2 SASEGT. The CDR3 loop spans 15 amino acids. With V trimmed by 6 bases and J by 0 bases, 7 bases remained unmatched. CDR3 region: CASSPRTGMNTEAFF. CDR3 sequence (DNA): TGTGCCAGCAGCCCGAGGACAGGCATGAACACTGAAGCTTTCTTT.

The chain carries TRBV19 and TRBJ1-5; 10 bases match TRBD1. The CDR3 covers 13 residues. V lost 6 bases to trimming and J lost 6 bases; unmatched junction nucleotides: 2. Germline loops: CDR1 LNHDA, CDR2 SQIVND (reference sequence). The CDR3 region is CASRDRGIQPQHF. For the CDR3, the DNA is TGTGCCAGTAGGGACAGGGGGATTCAGCCCCAGCATTTT. The variable domain in full, with the rest retrieved from reference TRBV19 and TRBJ1-5, is DGGITQSPKYLFRKEGQNVTLSCEQNLNHDAMYWYRQDPGQGLRLIYYSQIVNDFQKGDIAEGYSVSREKKESFPLTVTSAQKNPTAFYLCASRDRGIQPQHFGDGTRLSIL.

The V call is TRBV5-1, the J call TRBJ2-6; 7 bases map to TRBD1. The CDR3 is 19 amino acids. V trimming: 2 bases; J trimming: 5 bases; junction bases outside the gene matches: 16. Germline assignment: CDR1 SGHRS and CDR2 YFSETQ. The CDR3 nucleotides are TGCGCCAGCAGCTTTTCCCCCGGGACAGACCAATCGAGGGCCAACGTCCTGACTTTC. This codes for CASSFSPGTDQSRANVLTF. Full variable domain (outside the CDR3, taken from reference TRBV5-1 and TRBJ2-6): KAGVTQTPRYLIKTRGQQVTLSCSPISGHRSVSWYQQTPGQGLQFLFEYFSETQRNKGNFPGRFSGRQFSNSRSEMNVSTLELGDSALYLCASSFSPGTDQSRANVLTFGAGSRLTVL.